The present entry profiles one T cell receptor (beta chain) with its context. Its matching antigen is unknown. The CDR3 runs to 16 residues. Looked up from germline, CDR1 is SNHLY and CDR2 is FYNNEI. V was pared by 6 bases and J by 4 bases, with 7 bases of the junction left unmatched. Once cultured for around 11 days, the cells underwent separation to obtain CD4+ T cells. Two doses of BNT162b2 or mRNA-1273 vaccine were administered to participants. Neither prior SARS-CoV-2 infection nor positive nucleocapsid antibodies were present in the vaccine recipients. Method: immunoSEQ multiplex PCR; TCRdb's copy keeps in-frame clones and lacks some. The sample holds over 45,000 clones, about 70% seen once. This sample is drawn from a study of vaccination effects on CD4 cells after COVID-19.

Sequencing was performed on CD4+ T cells from PBMCs cultured without peptide, taken after COVID-19 vaccination. The receptor was derived from a human donor who received a COVID-19 vaccine. This chain connects TRBV2 to TRBJ2-1; 12 nucleotides agree with TRBD2. The CDR3 DNA sequence: TGTGCCAGCAGGGAGACTAGCGGGAGAAAGTACAATGAGCAGTTCTTC. This sequence encodes CASRETSGRKYNEQFF.